This T cell receptor (beta chain) emerged from a study of cytomegalovirus exposure and HLA in healthy donors. Study details: In an early release, HLA-typed donors contributed approximately 82 million unique TCR sequences. Study-wide findings and caveats: Among TCR beta chains, those listed as cytomegalovirus-associated numbered about 150. A later analysis reported that several of the most significant clusters appeared to be linked to common viral pathogens, among them Epstein-Barr virus.

PCR employed 60 Vbeta and 13 Jbeta primers. Repertoires were generated with immunoSEQ multiplex PCR, while TCRdb's copy carries only in-frame clones and drops some. This table has around 110,000 clones, about 59% appearing once. A note on this clone: Its target is unknown.

Sequenced sample: PBMCs. The clonotype comes from a woman in her thirties or forties in good health and CMV-seropositive.

The CDR3 region is CASSPGGSSYEQYF. CDR3 coding DNA: TGTGCCAGCAGCCCAGGGGGAAGCAGCTACGAGCAGTACTTC. This chain joins TRBV28 and TRBJ2-5; 7 bases match TRBD1. Judging by the DNA end, TRBJ2-7 fits better; the J call may be wrong. Looked up from germline, CDR1 is MDHEN and CDR2 is SYDVKM. This CDR3 is 14 amino acids long.